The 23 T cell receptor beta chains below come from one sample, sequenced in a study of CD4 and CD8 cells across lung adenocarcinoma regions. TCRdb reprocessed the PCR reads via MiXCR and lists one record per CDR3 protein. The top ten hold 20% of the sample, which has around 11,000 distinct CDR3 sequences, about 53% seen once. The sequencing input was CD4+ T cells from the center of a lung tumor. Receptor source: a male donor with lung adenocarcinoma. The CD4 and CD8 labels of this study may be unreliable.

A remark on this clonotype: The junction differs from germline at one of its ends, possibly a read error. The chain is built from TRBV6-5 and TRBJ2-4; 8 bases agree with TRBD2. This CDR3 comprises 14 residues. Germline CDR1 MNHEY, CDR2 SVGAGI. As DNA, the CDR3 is TGTGCCAGCAGTTTAACTAGCGGCGAAGACATCCAGTACTTC. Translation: CASSLTSGEDIQYF.

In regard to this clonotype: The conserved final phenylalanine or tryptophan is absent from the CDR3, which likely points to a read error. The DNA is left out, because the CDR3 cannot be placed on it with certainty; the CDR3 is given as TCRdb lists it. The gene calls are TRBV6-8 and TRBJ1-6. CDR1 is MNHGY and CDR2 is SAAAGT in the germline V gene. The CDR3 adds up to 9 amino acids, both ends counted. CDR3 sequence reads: CVQQQQVCI.

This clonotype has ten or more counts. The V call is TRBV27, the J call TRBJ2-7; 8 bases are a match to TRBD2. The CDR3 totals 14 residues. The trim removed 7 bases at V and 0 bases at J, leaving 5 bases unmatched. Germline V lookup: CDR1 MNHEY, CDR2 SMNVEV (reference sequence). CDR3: CASKRGGPSYEQYF. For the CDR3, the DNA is TGTGCCAGCAAACGCGGGGGGCCCTCCTACGAGCAGTACTTC.

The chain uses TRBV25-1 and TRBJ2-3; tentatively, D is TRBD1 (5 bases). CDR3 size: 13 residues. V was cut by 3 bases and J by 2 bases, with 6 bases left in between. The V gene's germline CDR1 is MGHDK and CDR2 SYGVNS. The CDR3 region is CASSETATDTQYF. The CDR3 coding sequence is TGTGCCAGCAGTGAGACAGCCACAGATACGCAGTATTTT.

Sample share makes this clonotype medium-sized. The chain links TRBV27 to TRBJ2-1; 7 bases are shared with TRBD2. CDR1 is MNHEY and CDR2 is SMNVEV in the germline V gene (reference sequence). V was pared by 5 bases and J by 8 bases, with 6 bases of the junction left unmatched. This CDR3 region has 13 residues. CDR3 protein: CASSPPSGDEQFF. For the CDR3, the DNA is TGTGCCAGCAGTCCACCTAGCGGCGATGAGCAGTTCTTC.

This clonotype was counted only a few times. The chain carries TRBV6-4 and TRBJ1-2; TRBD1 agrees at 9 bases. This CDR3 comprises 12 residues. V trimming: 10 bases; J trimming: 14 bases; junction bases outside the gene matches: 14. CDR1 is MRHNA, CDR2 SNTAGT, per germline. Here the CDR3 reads CATLGDRAHSTF. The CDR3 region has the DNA TGTGCCACCCTCGGGGACAGGGCCCATTCTACCTTC.

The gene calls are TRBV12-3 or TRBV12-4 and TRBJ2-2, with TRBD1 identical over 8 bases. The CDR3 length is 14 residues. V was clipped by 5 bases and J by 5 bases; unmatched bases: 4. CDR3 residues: CASSGQGRTGELFF. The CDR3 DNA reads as TGTGCCAGCAGTGGACAGGGAAGAACCGGGGAGCTGTTTTTT.

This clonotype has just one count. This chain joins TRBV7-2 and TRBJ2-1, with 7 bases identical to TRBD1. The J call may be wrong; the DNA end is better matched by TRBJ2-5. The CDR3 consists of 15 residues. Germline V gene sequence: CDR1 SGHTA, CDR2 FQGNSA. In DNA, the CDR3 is TGTGCCAGCAGCATAAACAGGGGATTGGGGGAGACCCAGTACTTC. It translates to CASSINRGLGETQYF.

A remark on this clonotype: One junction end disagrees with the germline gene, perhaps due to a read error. Written as DNA, the CDR3 is TGTGCCAGCAGAGCCACGGGGCTAGCGGGACGGTCTGACACAGAGACGCAGTATTTC. Amino acid sequence: CASRATGLAGRSDTETQYF. This chain joins TRBV27 and TRBJ2-3, with 9 positions matching TRBD2. The CDR3 sequence is 19 residues long. Germline-derived CDR1 and CDR2 are MNHEY and SMNVEV (reference sequence).

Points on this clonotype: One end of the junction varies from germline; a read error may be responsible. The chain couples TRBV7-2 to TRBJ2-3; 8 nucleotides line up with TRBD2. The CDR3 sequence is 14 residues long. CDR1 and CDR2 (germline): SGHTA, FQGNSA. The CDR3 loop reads CAGSGGRDQDTQYF. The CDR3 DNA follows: TGTGCGGGGAGCGGGGGACGTGACCAAGATACCCAGTACTTT.

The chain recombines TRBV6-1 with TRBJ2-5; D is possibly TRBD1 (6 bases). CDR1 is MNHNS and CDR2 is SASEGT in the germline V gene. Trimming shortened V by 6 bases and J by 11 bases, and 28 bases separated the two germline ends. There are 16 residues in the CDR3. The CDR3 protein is CASRGAGCSDQDTQYF. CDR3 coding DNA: TGTGCCAGCAGGGGGGCCGGGTGTTCGGACCAAGATACGCAGTACTTC.

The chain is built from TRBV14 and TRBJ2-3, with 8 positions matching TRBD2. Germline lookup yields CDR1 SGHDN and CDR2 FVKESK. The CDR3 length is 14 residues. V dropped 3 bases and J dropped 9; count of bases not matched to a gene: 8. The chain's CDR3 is CASSQAGAGATQYF. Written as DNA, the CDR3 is TGTGCCAGCAGCCAGGCAGGAGCGGGAGCCACGCAGTATTTT.

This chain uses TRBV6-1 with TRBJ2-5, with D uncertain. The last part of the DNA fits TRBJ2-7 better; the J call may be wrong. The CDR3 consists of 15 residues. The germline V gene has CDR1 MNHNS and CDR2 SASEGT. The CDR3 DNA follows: TGTGCCAGCAGTGAAATGGTAGGTGGGTTCTACGAGCAGTACTTC. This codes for CASSEMVGGFYEQYF.

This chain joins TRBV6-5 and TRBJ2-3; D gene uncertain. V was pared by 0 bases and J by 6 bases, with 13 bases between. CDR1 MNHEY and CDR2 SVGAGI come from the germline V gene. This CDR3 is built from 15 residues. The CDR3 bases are TGTGCCAGCAGTTACTCGAGGTCGCCCGAGGATACGCAGTATTTT. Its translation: CASSYSRSPEDTQYF.

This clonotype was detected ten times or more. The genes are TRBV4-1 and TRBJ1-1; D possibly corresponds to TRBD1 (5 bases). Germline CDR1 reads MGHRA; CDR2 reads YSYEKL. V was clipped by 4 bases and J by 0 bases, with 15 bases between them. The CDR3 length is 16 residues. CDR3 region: CASSRAAGMMNTEAFF. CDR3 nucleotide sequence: TGCGCCAGCAGCCGCGCGGCAGGGATGATGAACACTGAAGCTTTCTTT.

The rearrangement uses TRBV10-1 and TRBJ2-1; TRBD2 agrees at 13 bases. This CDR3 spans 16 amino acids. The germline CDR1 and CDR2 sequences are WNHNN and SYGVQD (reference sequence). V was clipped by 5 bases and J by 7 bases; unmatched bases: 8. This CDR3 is CASSKLLAGGINEQFF. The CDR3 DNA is TGCGCCAGCAGTAAATTACTAGCGGGGGGGATTAATGAGCAGTTCTTC.

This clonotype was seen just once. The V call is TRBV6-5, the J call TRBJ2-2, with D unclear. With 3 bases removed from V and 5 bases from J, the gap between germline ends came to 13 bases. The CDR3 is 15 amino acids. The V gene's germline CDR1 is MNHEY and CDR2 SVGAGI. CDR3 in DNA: TGTGCCAGCAGTTATTTTAGGGTAGAAACCGGGGAGCTGTTTTTT. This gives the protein CASSYFRVETGELFF.

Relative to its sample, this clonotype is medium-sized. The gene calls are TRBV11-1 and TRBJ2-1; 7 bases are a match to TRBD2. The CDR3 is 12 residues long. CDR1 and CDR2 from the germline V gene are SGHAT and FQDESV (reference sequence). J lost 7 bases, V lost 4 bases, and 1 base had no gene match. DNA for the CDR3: TGTGCCAGCAGCTCCGGGGGGAATGAGCAGTTCTTC. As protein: CASSSGGNEQFF.

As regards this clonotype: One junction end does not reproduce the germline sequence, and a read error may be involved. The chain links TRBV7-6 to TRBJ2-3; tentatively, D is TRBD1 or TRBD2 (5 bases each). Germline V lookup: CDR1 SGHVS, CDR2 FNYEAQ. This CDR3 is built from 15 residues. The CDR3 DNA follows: TGTGCCCGCAGCTCGGGGCCTTGTTCCACAGACACGCAGTATTTC. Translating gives CARSSGPCSTDTQYF.

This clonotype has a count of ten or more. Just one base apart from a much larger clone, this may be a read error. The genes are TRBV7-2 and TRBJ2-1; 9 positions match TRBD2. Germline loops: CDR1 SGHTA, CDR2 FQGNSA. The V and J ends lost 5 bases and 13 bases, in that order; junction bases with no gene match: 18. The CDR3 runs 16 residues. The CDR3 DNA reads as TGTGCCAGCAGCCCTCGGTTAGGGACTAGCCGTGAGACCCAGTTCTTC. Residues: CASSPRLGTSRETQFF.

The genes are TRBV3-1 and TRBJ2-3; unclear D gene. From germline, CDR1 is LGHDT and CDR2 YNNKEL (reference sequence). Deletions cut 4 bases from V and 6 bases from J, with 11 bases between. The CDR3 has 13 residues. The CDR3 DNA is TGTGCCAGCAGCCTGTCAGGAGCGGATACGCAGTATTTT. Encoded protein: CASSLSGADTQYF.

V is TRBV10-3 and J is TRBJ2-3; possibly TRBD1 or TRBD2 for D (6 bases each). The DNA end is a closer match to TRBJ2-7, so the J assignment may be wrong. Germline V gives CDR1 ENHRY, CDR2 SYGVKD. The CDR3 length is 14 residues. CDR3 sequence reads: CAGNGGREPETQYF. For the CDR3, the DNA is TGTGCGGGGAACGGGGGCCGTGAGCCAGAGACGCAGTACTTC.

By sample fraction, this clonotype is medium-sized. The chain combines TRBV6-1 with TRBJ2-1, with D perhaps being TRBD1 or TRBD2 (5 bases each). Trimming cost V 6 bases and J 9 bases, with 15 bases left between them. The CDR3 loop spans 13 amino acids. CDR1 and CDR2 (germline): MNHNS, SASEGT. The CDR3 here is CASRLGLAGEQFF. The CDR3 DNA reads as TGTGCCAGCAGACTGGGGCTAGCCGGTGAGCAGTTCTTC.